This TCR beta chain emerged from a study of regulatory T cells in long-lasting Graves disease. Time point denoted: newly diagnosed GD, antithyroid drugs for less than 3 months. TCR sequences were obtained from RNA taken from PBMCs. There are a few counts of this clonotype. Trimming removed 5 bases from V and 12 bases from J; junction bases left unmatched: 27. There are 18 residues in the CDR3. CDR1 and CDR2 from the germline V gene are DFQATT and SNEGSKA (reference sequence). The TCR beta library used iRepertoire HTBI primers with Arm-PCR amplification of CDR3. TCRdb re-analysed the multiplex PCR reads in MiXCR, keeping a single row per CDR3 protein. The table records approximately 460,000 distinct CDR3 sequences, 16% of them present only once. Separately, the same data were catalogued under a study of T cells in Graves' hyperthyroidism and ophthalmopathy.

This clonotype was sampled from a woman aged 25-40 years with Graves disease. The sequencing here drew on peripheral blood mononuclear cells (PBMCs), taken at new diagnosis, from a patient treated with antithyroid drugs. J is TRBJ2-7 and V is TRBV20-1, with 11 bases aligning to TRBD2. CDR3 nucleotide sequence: TGCAGTGCTTCGGACGCCGAAAATACGAGAAGTGGACTAGCGGGTTGGTACTTC. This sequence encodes CSASDAENTRSGLAGWYF.